The 11 T cell receptor beta chains in this list originate from one sample, sequenced in a study of siplizumab effects on memory and regulatory T cells. The data were produced by immunoSEQ multiplex PCR, yet TCRdb's version contains in-frame clones alone and is incomplete. This table has tens of thousands of clones, approximately 95% appearing once. Sequencing was performed on non-Treg CD4+ T cells sorted from blood. These receptor sequences come from a human donor in good health.

A few counts support this clone. The chain has TRBV19 and TRBJ1-2; TRBD1 matches 8 bases. This CDR3 spans 15 amino acids. The V gene end was trimmed by 5 bases and the J gene end by 9 bases; junction bases not matched to a gene: 14. CDR1 and CDR2 from the germline V gene are LNHDA and SQIVND (reference sequence). The CDR3 bases are TGTGCCAGTAGTCTCGAAGGACAGGGTGCCTCCAGCTACACCTTC. Translation: CASSLEGQGASSYTF.

CDR3 sequence reads: CASSRGQGTYNEQFF. The CDR3 DNA follows: TGTGCCAGCTCCCGGGGACAGGGGACATACAATGAGCAGTTCTTC. V is TRBV18 and J is TRBJ2-1, with 10 bases lining up with TRBD1. Unmatched junction bases numbered 6, after V lost 6 bases and J lost 4 bases. CDR3 length: 15 amino acids. Per germline, CDR1 KGHSH and CDR2 LQKENI.

The V and J genes are TRBV5-3 and TRBJ1-4, with TRBD1 matching 8 bases. TRBV5-3 is an ORF; its function is uncertain. The CDR3 extends over 14 amino acids. The J segment lost 5 bases and the V segment lost 4 bases, leaving 4 bases of the junction unmatched. This CDR3 is CARSKTGVNEKLFF. The CDR3, as DNA: TGTGCCAGAAGCAAGACAGGGGTGAATGAAAAACTGTTTTTT.

The chain carries TRBV18 and TRBJ2-3; 11 nucleotides line up with TRBD1. V lost 2 bases and J lost 7; bases outside the gene matches: 8. Per the germline V gene, CDR1 is KGHSH and CDR2 is LQKENI. The CDR3 consists of 16 residues. CDR3 sequence reads: CASSPIGQGATNTQYF. CDR3 sequence (DNA): TGTGCCAGCTCACCAATCGGACAGGGGGCTACAAATACGCAGTATTTT.

The DNA for the CDR3 is TGTGCCTGGAGTATCGTCGGAGGGCAGCCGAACACTGAAGCTTTCTTT. This encodes CAWSIVGGQPNTEAFF. The chain combines TRBV30 with TRBJ1-1; D uncertain. The germline CDR1 and CDR2 sequences are GTSNPN and SVGIG (reference sequence). This CDR3 has 16 residues. Deletions cut 2 bases from V and 1 base from J, with 17 bases between. Based on the CDR3 plus reference TRBV30 and TRBJ1-1, the full variable domain is SQTIHQWPATLVQPVGSPLSLECTVEGTSNPNLYWYRQAAGRGLQLLFYSVGIGQISSEVPQNLSASRPQDRQFILSSKKLLLSDSGFYLCAWSIVGGQPNTEAFFGQGTRLTVV.

DNA of the CDR3: TGTGCCAGCAGCTATGGCGGGATGGATACGCAGTATTTT. Encoded protein: CASSYGGMDTQYF. The chain recombines TRBV9 with TRBJ2-3; D possibly corresponds to TRBD2 (6 bases). CDR3 length: 13 residues. With 4 bases removed from V and 6 bases from J, the gap between germline ends came to 12 bases. Germline assignment: CDR1 SGDLS and CDR2 YYNGEE.

This sequence joins TRBV7-3 and TRBJ2-1, with D hard to call. Germline V lookup: CDR1 SGHTA, CDR2 FQGTGA. V lost 4 bases, J lost 3 bases, and 7 bases lay in between. The CDR3 is 13 residues long. The CDR3 spells CASSYDVYNEQFF. The CDR3 DNA reads as TGTGCCAGCAGCTACGATGTCTACAATGAGCAGTTCTTC. Full variable domain (rest looked up from reference TRBV7-3 and TRBJ2-1): GAGVSQTPSNKVTEKGKYVELRCDPISGHTALYWYRQSLGQGPEFLIYFQGTGAADDSGLPNDRFFAVRPEGSVSTLKIQRTERGDSAVYLCASSYDVYNEQFFGPGTRLTVL.

The rearrangement joins TRBV6-5 to TRBJ1-1; D ambiguous. Trimming pared 6 bases from V and 11 bases from J, leaving 19 bases between. This CDR3 is 13 amino acids long. Germline V gene data show CDR1 as MNHEY and CDR2 as SVGAGI. The CDR3 reads CASSPLRAGTAFF. CDR3 coding DNA: TGTGCCAGCAGCCCTCTTAGGGCAGGTACGGCTTTCTTT.

The chain joins TRBV5-6 to TRBJ1-1; 7 bases align to TRBD1. V dropped 5 bases and J dropped 2; count of bases not matched to a gene: 3. Germline loops: CDR1 SGHDT, CDR2 YYEEEE. The CDR3 spans 13 residues. CDR3 region: CASRGDRNTEAFF. The DNA of the CDR3 is TGTGCCAGCAGGGGGGACAGAAACACTGAAGCTTTCTTT.

The rearrangement joins TRBV5-1 to TRBJ2-7, with 11 bases identical to TRBD2. Germline V CDR1 and CDR2: SGHRS, YFSETQ. This CDR3 has 16 residues. V shed 0 bases and J 3 bases; nucleotides not matched to a gene: 5. The CDR3 protein is CASSLDWTSGRYEQYF. The CDR3, as DNA: TGCGCCAGCAGCTTGGATTGGACTAGCGGGCGCTACGAGCAGTACTTC.

The V gene is TRBV2, the J gene TRBJ1-2, with D perhaps TRBD1 (5 bases). CDR1 is SNHLY and CDR2 is FYNNEI in the germline V gene. V was clipped by 5 bases and J by 3 bases, with 10 bases between them. The CDR3 contains 13 residues. The CDR3 nucleotides are TGTGCCAGCAGTCAAGGGGTTTACTATGGCTACACCTTC. As protein: CASSQGVYYGYTF.